This T cell receptor (beta chain) originates from a study of shared clonotypes between healthy human individuals. On the study more broadly: Each donor had three CD4 naive, three CD4 memory, two CD8 naive and one CD8 memory plate.

Per germline, CDR1 SEHNR and CDR2 FQNEAQ (reference sequence). The CDR3 is made up of 16 amino acids. V lost 5 bases to trimming and J lost 6 bases, with 21 bases between them. Naive CD8 populations comprised CD45RO-negative cells positively selected for CCR7, excluding terminally differentiated effector memory CD45RA+ cells. The repertoire was sequenced with immunoSEQ multiplex PCR; TCRdb's copy has only in-frame clones and lacks some. The profile shows about 2.1 million clones, about 93% of them singletons. This sequence joins TRBV7-9 and TRBJ2-3; D is ambiguous. The TCR comes from a man younger than 35 in good health. Some clones in this sample may be carry-over from other donors' samples. Sequencing used naive CD8+ T cells from PBMCs. Written as DNA, the CDR3 is TGTGCCAGCAGCCCGCCCGGAAGGCTCGCGCGGGATACGCAGTATTTT. Protein: CASSPPGRLARDTQYF.